This paragraph covers one TCR beta chain sequence. Its binding antigen is unknown. Base-call qualities are not available, and no considerably larger clone is one nucleotide away. The library relied on RT-PCR. The reads were generated on a NextSeq 550. TCRdb passed the public sequencing reads through fastp at Q25 and MiXCR, retaining productive beta sequences. Rows with a matching CDR3 protein are joined into one entry that keeps the most common DNA and genes. A total of around 150,000 distinct CDR3 sequences appear in this sample, 30% of them only once. The top ten clonotypes cover less than 3.5% of the sample. These data are taken from a study of patients and donors after allogeneic stem cell transplantation (dated by TCRdb to about 2020). V trim: 4 bases; J trim: 5 bases; unmatched bases: 10. The CDR3 runs 16 residues from the cysteine to the phenylalanine. The entry retains the CDR3 DNA only, 48 bases that are in frame from base 1.

Sequenced material: blood, either unsorted or a sorted T cell fraction (not recorded which). This clonotype was sampled from a human donor who was either an allogeneic HSCT recipient or a stem cell or donor lymphocyte infusion donor (not recorded which). It is not recorded whose cells these are; they may come from a transplant donor. The rearranged chain carries TRBV12-3 or TRBV12-4 and TRBJ2-2; TRBD2 aligns with 7 central bases. The sequence in DNA is TGTGCCAGCAGTTCTTGGGGGGAGGGGAGGACCGGGGAGCTGTTTTTT. This yields the protein CASSSWGEGRTGELFF.